Listed here are 7 T cell receptor beta chains from one sample, sequenced in a study of T cells in narcolepsy. Libraries were prepared by immunoSEQ multiplex PCR; TCRdb keeps only in-frame clonotypes and omits some of them. The table records around 30,000 clones, roughly 80% of them present only once. Sequencing was done on a sample of memory (CD45RA-) CD4+ T cells from blood. All receptors derive from a human donor in good health.

V and J are TRBV5-8 and TRBJ2-3; TRBD1 might be the D (6 bases). This CDR3 has 12 residues. V gave up 1 base and J gave up 6 bases, with 6 bases separating them. Germline V lookup: CDR1 SGHTS, CDR2 YDEGEE. CDR3 in amino acids: CASSLQGDTQYF. The CDR3 coding sequence is TGTGCCAGCAGCTTGCAGGGGGATACGCAGTATTTT.

This chain joins TRBV30 and TRBJ2-7, with D unresolved. The CDR3 runs to 13 residues. V gave up 7 bases and J gave up 0 bases, with 13 bases separating them. CDR1 and CDR2 (germline): GTSNPN, SVGIG (reference sequence). The DNA of the CDR3 is TGTGCCTTGCGAGGTACTGCCTCCTACGAGCAGTACTTC. Translation: CALRGTASYEQYF.

V is TRBV7-2 and J is TRBJ1-5; D remains unclear. V was pared by 5 bases and J by 6 bases, with 17 bases between. CDR3 length: 15 residues. Germline CDR1 SGHTA, CDR2 FQGNSA. CDR3 nucleotides: TGTGCCAGCAGCCCGTGGGGTGGCGGTATTCAGCCCCAGCATTTT. Translating it yields CASSPWGGGIQPQHF. Complete variable domain (other parts from reference TRBV7-2 and TRBJ1-5): GAGVSQSPSNKVTEKGKDVELRCDPISGHTALYWYRQSLGQGLEFLIYFQGNSAPDKSGLPSDRFSAERTGGSVSTLTIQRTQQEDSAVYLCASSPWGGGIQPQHFGDGTRLSIL.

The chain links TRBV7-9 to TRBJ2-5; D gene uncertain. Trimming shortened V by 5 bases and J by 2 bases, and 9 bases separated the two germline ends. Germline CDR1 reads SEHNR; CDR2 reads FQNEAQ (reference sequence). This CDR3 is built from 13 residues. The CDR3 sequence is CASSALNQETQYF. The CDR3 DNA reads as TGTGCCAGCAGCGCCCTGAATCAAGAGACCCAGTACTTC. The full variable domain, rest sourced from reference TRBV7-9 and TRBJ2-5, is DTGVSQNPRHKITKRGQNVTFRCDPISEHNRLYWYRQTLGQGPEFLTYFQNEAQLEKSRLLSDRFSAERPKGSFSTLEIQRTEQGDSAMYLCASSALNQETQYFGPGTRLLVL.

The J gene is TRBJ2-7, the V gene TRBV6-9; no reliable D call. The CDR3 runs to 11 residues. Germline values: CDR1 MNHGY, CDR2 SVAAGI. Trimming took off 6 bases at V and 4 bases at J, with 7 bases between the two ends. The CDR3 region is CASSPLYEQYF. CDR3 DNA: TGTGCCAGCAGCCCTCTTTACGAGCAGTACTTC.

The V call is TRBV25-1, the J call TRBJ1-1, with D hard to call. V was trimmed by 4 bases and J by 4 bases, leaving 13 bases between them. The CDR3 contains 14 residues. Germline values: CDR1 MGHDK, CDR2 SYGVNS. CDR3 DNA sequence: TGTGCCAGCAGTGGAGACCTCCGGGGCACTGAAGCTTTCTTT. This codes for CASSGDLRGTEAFF. The whole variable domain, remainder taken from reference TRBV25-1 and TRBJ1-1, is EADIYQTPRYLVIGTGKKITLECSQTMGHDKMYWYQQDPGMELHLIHYSYGVNSTEKGDLSSESTVSRIRTEHFPLTLESARPSHTSQYLCASSGDLRGTEAFFGQGTRLTVV.

The gene calls are TRBV27 and TRBJ2-3, with TRBD2 identical over 13 bases. V lost 6 bases and J lost 5; bases outside the gene matches: 11. Germline V CDR1 and CDR2: MNHEY, SMNVEV (reference sequence). This CDR3 contains 17 residues. CDR3 nucleotides: TGTGCCAGCAGCTCAGAAGGGACTAGCGGGATGAGAGATACGCAGTATTTT. Its translation is CASSSEGTSGMRDTQYF.